The clone carrying this T cell receptor (beta chain) was seen more than once but under ten times. Its matching antigen is unknown. This specimen includes other DNA sequences encoding the same CDR3. The CDR3 has 12 residues. In germline, CDR1 is MNHEY, CDR2 SVGAGI. V lost 3 bases, J lost 3 bases, and 2 bases lay in between. This record belongs to a study of immune evolution from preneoplasia to lung adenocarcinoma. Study-level information: HLA loss of heterozygosity: roughly 7.5% AIS, more than 14% MIA, 30% to 35% ADC, none AAH.

Findings of the study overall: Compared with EGFR-mutant or double wild-type lesions, KRAS-mutant nodules were more clonal.

Clones were sequenced by immunoSEQ multiplex PCR, and TCRdb holds only the in-frame ones, with some missing. This sample has roughly 6,300 clones, with more than 75% found just once. Patients had resection in Japan or China between the mid-2010s and the late 2010s. Two lung cancer pathologists independently confirmed each histologic diagnosis. This TCR derives from a donor at least 70 years old with lung adenocarcinoma. Material for sequencing was FFPE lung adenocarcinoma in situ tissue. The V gene is TRBV6-5, the J gene TRBJ2-2; D remains unclear. CDR3 in amino acids: CASSYHTGELFF. The CDR3 coding sequence is TGTGCCAGCAGTTATCACACCGGGGAGCTGTTTTTT.